This is a list of T cell receptor beta chains from one sample in a study of regulatory T cells in long-lasting Graves disease. Each CDR3 protein gets one entry after TCRdb re-called the multiplex PCR reads with MiXCR. In the table there are some 220,000 distinct CDR3 sequences, roughly a fifth of which are singletons. The same sample was also used in a study of T cells in Graves' hyperthyroidism and ophthalmopathy.

Sequencing used peripheral blood mononuclear cells (PBMCs), obtained at new diagnosis, from a patient treated with antithyroid drugs. The receptor source for this set is a woman between 25 and 40 years old with Graves disease. The CDR3 runs from the conserved cysteine through the conserved F or W. The D gene is left open where the match is weak. Rows may omit the clone size; those that give it use once, few, many or a size class.

TGTGCCAGCACCGGATCGGCAGCCCTCTCCTACGAGCAGTACTTC	CASTGSAALSYEQYF	.	many	TRBV6-2/TRBV6-3	TRBJ2-7
TGTGCCAGCAGCTTAGAGTTAGCAGGACCCAACTATGGCTACACCTTC	CASSLELAGPNYGYTF	.	.	TRBV7-2	TRBJ1-2
TGTGCCAGCAGTTTCGGAACAGGGGAACCGTCCTACGAGCAGTACTTC	CASSFGTGEPSYEQYF	TRBD1	many	TRBV27	TRBJ2-7
TGCGCCAGCAGCCCACGGACGGATGAGCAGTTCTTC	CASSPRTDEQFF	.	.	TRBV4-1	TRBJ2-1
TGTGCCAGCATAGCAGCGGCTAGCTCCTACAATGAGCAGTTCTTC	CASIAAASSYNEQFF	.	many	TRBV5-4	TRBJ2-1
TGTGCCAGCAGCGGGAGAGAGACCCAGTACTTC	CASSGRETQYF	.	many	TRBV2	TRBJ2-5
TGCAGTGCACAAAAGGGTGATACCGGCTACGAGCAGTACTTC	CSAQKGDTGYEQYF	.	.	TRBV20-1	TRBJ2-7
TGCAGTGCTAGAGATTCGGGACAGGGCTACGAGCAGTACTTC	CSARDSGQGYEQYF	TRBD1	many	TRBV20-1	TRBJ2-7
TGCGCCAGCAGCCAGGCTTTAGCGGGACCCTACAATGAGCAGTTCTTC	CASSQALAGPYNEQFF	TRBD2	.	TRBV4-1	TRBJ2-1
TGTGCCAGCAGCTTAGCGGGGGGTTCAGGGGAGACTGAAGCTTTCTTT	CASSLAGGSGETEAFF	.	.	TRBV7-9	TRBJ1-1
TGTGCCAGCAGCCGGGCCGGCACAGATACGCAGTATTTT	CASSRAGTDTQYF	.	few	TRBV5-4	TRBJ2-3
TGTGCCAGCAGCCGAACGGGACAGGGCTACGAGCAGTACTTC	CASSRTGQGYEQYF	TRBD1	few	TRBV11-2	TRBJ2-7
TGTGCCAGCACCCTCGCCACTGAAGCTTTCTTT	CASTLATEAFF	.	many	TRBV6-1	TRBJ1-1
TGCAGTGCTGGGCCTACAGGGAATCAGGACTACGAGCAGTACTTC	CSAGPTGNQDYEQYF	.	many	TRBV20-1	TRBJ2-7
TGTGCCAGCAGCAATTCCAGGGGGATCAGAACTGAAGCTTTCTTT	CASSNSRGIRTEAFF	TRBD1	.	TRBV7-8	TRBJ1-1
TGTGCCAGCAGCTTGGGACAGTTCCTCCCCTACGAGCAGTACTTC	CASSLGQFLPYEQYF	.	many	TRBV5-6	TRBJ2-7
TGTGCCAGCAGGCCCATCGGACAGGGGTTCGGGGAGACCCAGTACTTC	CASRPIGQGFGETQYF	TRBD1	many	TRBV11-2	TRBJ2-5
TGTGCCAGCAGTTTAGAGCTAGCGGGAGCGCGGGAGCAGTACTTC	CASSLELAGAREQYF	TRBD2	.	TRBV28	TRBJ2-7